This paragraph reports one TCR beta chain. The assay was immunoSEQ multiplex PCR, and TCRdb's table has in-frame clones only and misses some. Found here are 100,000 to 150,000 clones, more than 85% of them singletons; the top ten hold around 1.9%. The sample is drawn from a study of T cell responses to AZD1222 COVID-19 vaccine. The germline CDR1 and CDR2 sequences are PRHDT and FYEKMQ (reference sequence). CDR3 size: 15 residues. With 0 bases clipped from V and 7 bases from J, the junction kept 8 bases outside the gene matches. This clonotype was sampled from an adult who received the AZD1222 COVID-19 vaccine. The sequenced sample was peripheral blood, obtained 28 days after the second AZD1222 dose. The genes are TRBV13 and TRBJ2-7; the match to TRBD1 covers 8 bases. CDR3 in DNA: TGTGCCAGCAGCTTAGGAAGGACAGGGAGTCGGGAGCAGTACGTC. Translating gives CASSLGRTGSREQYV.